Presented here are 21 T cell receptor beta chains from one specimen sequenced in a study of T cells in Graves' hyperthyroidism and ophthalmopathy. RNA transcripts served as the template for amplifying TCR beta CDR3 regions. HTBI primers were used for first-round RT-PCR of the TCR CDR3. TCRdb reprocessed the multiplex PCR reads with MiXCR, giving one entry per CDR3 protein. Among about 560,000 distinct CDR3 sequences listed, roughly 50% were seen once. Sequences were obtained from peripheral blood or thyroid tissue (not recorded which). These receptors were collected from a woman aged 18-35 years with Graves' hyperthyroidism.

The V and J genes are TRBV15 and TRBJ1-6; D remains unclear. The V gene's germline CDR1 is LNHNV and CDR2 YYDKDF (reference sequence). The CDR3 contains 15 residues. Trimming took 0 bases from V and 7 from J, leaving 10 bases between them. The CDR3 is CATSRDPTRNSPLHF. For the CDR3, the DNA is TGTGCCACCAGCAGAGATCCTACACGGAATTCACCCCTCCACTTT. Together with reference TRBV15 and TRBJ1-6, the CDR3 gives the full variable domain: DAMVIQNPRYQVTQFGKPVTLSCSQTLNHNVMYWYQQKSSQAPKLLFHYYDKDFNNEADTPDNFQSRRPNTSFCFLDIRSPGLGDTAMYLCATSRDPTRNSPLHFGNGTRLTVT.

The chain links TRBV2 to TRBJ1-2; 9 nucleotides line up with TRBD1. The CDR3 is 12 amino acids. Germline trimming cut 10 bases from V and 6 bases from J; bases unmatched to any gene: 6. CDR1 is SNHLY, CDR2 FYNNEI, per germline. The CDR3 sequence is CANPGQGDGYTF. The DNA of the CDR3 is TGTGCCAACCCGGGACAGGGAGATGGCTACACCTTC.

This clonotype showed up just a few times. The junction and the germline gene differ at one end; a read error may be behind it. The V gene is TRBV7-9, the J gene TRBJ2-7, with 7 bases aligning to TRBD2. The germline V gene has CDR1 SEHNR and CDR2 FQNEAQ (reference sequence). The CDR3 totals 14 residues. The CDR3 DNA reads as TGCGCCAGCAGCGTGCGGGAGTGGTACCACGAGCAGTACTTC. Translating it yields CASSVREWYHEQYF.

The rearrangement joins TRBV7-2 to TRBJ1-1; D is unclear. The germline gives CDR1 SGHTA, CDR2 FQGNSA. The CDR3 runs to 14 residues. Trimming stripped 4 bases from V and 8 bases from J, with 17 bases between. The DNA for the CDR3 is TGTGCCAGCAGCTCTGAAAGGTTCCCGGCAGAAGCTTTCTTT. Amino acid sequence: CASSSERFPAEAFF.

A word on this clonotype: The germline gene is not matched at one end of the junction; a read error may be the cause. V and J are TRBV7-2 and TRBJ2-7; no clear D gene. This CDR3 has 15 residues. Germline V lookup: CDR1 SGHTA, CDR2 FQGNSA. For the CDR3, the DNA is TGCGCCAGCAGCCGCCAGACGGTTGGGGTGTACGAGCAGTACTTC. This codes for CASSRQTVGVYEQYF.

This chain joins TRBV20-1 and TRBJ1-1; 7 positions agree with TRBD1. Looked up from germline, CDR1 is DFQATT and CDR2 is SNEGSKA (reference sequence). The CDR3 is 12 amino acids. V was pared by 4 bases and J by 3 bases, with 2 bases of the junction left unmatched. The CDR3 spells CSAKGQYTEAFF. The CDR3 DNA follows: TGCAGTGCTAAGGGACAGTACACTGAAGCTTTCTTT.

This clonotype was observed a handful of times. This chain links TRBV2 with TRBJ1-2, with 9 nucleotides matching TRBD1. V lost 5 bases, J lost 5 bases, and 9 bases stayed unmatched. The CDR3 covers 15 residues. CDR1 is SNHLY, CDR2 FYNNEI, per germline. The DNA of the CDR3 is TGTGCCAGCAGTTACGGGGGACAGGGAGGTTATGGCTACACCTTC. Amino acid sequence: CASSYGGQGGYGYTF.

The V call is TRBV12-5, the J call TRBJ1-4; 11 nucleotides line up with TRBD1. The J segment lost 8 bases and the V segment lost 6 bases, leaving 5 bases of the junction unmatched. Germline CDR1 is LGHNT and CDR2 is FRNRAP. The CDR3 has 14 amino acids. The CDR3 region is CASGPGQGGEKLFF. For the CDR3, the DNA is TGTGCTAGTGGCCCGGGACAGGGGGGGGAAAAACTGTTTTTT.

This clonotype was recorded only once. The rearrangement uses TRBV7-2 and TRBJ2-5; maybe TRBD1 (7 bases). The CDR3 runs to 14 residues. Trimming shortened V by 5 bases and J by 4 bases, and 14 bases separated the two germline ends. CDR1 is SGHTA, CDR2 FQGNSA, per germline. The CDR3 DNA is TGTGCCAGCAGCCGACAGGGAGGCCCAGAGACCCAGTACTTC. This encodes CASSRQGGPETQYF.

This clonotype was observed at least ten times. V and J are TRBV2 and TRBJ1-1, with D perhaps TRBD1 (6 bases). The CDR3 spans 13 residues. Germline V CDR1 and CDR2: SNHLY, FYNNEI. Trimming stripped 4 bases from V and 8 bases from J, with 14 bases between. This chain's CDR3 is CASSGGQGLEAFF. CDR3 sequence (DNA): TGTGCCAGCAGTGGTGGGCAGGGGCTCGAAGCTTTCTTT.

V gene TRBV6-1 combines with J gene TRBJ2-7, with 13 bases fitting TRBD2. From germline, CDR1 is MNHNS and CDR2 SASEGT. The CDR3 consists of 16 residues. The V and J ends lost 6 bases and 0 bases, in that order; junction bases with no gene match: 5. CDR3 residues: CASRGGLAGISYEQYF. The CDR3 DNA is TGTGCCAGCAGGGGGGGACTAGCGGGAATCTCCTACGAGCAGTACTTC.

In this sample, this clonotype turned up many times. This chain connects TRBV20-1 to TRBJ1-6; D gene unclear. Germline CDR1 DFQATT, CDR2 SNEGSKA (reference sequence). The length of the CDR3 is 10 residues. Trimming removed 5 bases at V and 10 bases at J, with 6 bases between. This CDR3 reads CSAGGSPLHF. The CDR3 DNA follows: TGCAGTGCTGGAGGATCACCCCTCCACTTT.

This clonotype was observed a few times. The V gene is TRBV29-1, the J gene TRBJ2-5; maybe TRBD1 (6 bases). Germline CDR1 reads SQVTM; CDR2 reads ANQGSEA. V was pared by 8 bases and J by 3 bases, with 16 bases between. The CDR3 totals 13 residues. The CDR3 is CSILTGGEETQYF. The CDR3 DNA is TGCAGCATCCTGACAGGCGGTGAAGAGACCCAGTACTTC. Supplemented by reference TRBV29-1 and TRBJ2-5, the full variable domain reads SAVISQKPSRDICQRGTSLTIQCQVDSQVTMMFWYRQQPGQSLTLIATANQGSEATYESGFVIDKFPISRPNLTFSTLTVSNMSPEDSSIYLCSILTGGEETQYFGPGTRLLVL.

This clonotype has a single count. A single base separates this from a much larger clone, so it may be a read error. The chain uses TRBV29-1 and TRBJ1-5, with 10 bases matching TRBD1. Germline assignment: CDR1 SQVTM and CDR2 ANQGSEA. The CDR3 totals 13 residues. CDR3: CNVRTGGNQPQHF. DNA of the CDR3: TGCAACGTCAGGACAGGGGGGAATCAGCCCCAGCATTTT.

A note on this clonotype: This sequence may be a read error, since a much larger clone differs from it by one base. V gene TRBV9 combines with J gene TRBJ1-4; D remains unclear. The V and J ends lost 3 bases and 3 bases respectively, with 9 bases between them. The CDR3 runs 14 residues. Per the germline V gene, CDR1 is SGDLS and CDR2 is YYNGEE. The CDR3 DNA reads TGTGCCAGCAGCGAAACGCCCTCTAATGAAAAACTGTTTTTT. Translation: CASSETPSNEKLFF.

The chain carries TRBV9 and TRBJ1-2, with 9 bases matching TRBD1. The CDR3 extends over 14 amino acids. J lost 8 bases, V lost 4 bases, and 9 bases had no gene match. CDR1 SGDLS and CDR2 YYNGEE come from the germline V gene. As DNA, the CDR3 is TGTGCCAGCAGCCCGGGGACAGGGCTTTGGGGCTACACCTTC. Translation: CASSPGTGLWGYTF.

This clonotype was seen ten or more times. This rearrangement joins TRBV29-1 to TRBJ2-6; TRBD1 is a possible D gene (5 bases). Germline assignment: CDR1 SQVTM and CDR2 ANQGSEA. The CDR3 totals 13 residues. Trimming stripped 0 bases from V and 12 bases from J, with 12 bases between. CDR3 in DNA: TGCAGCGTTGAAGATTTGGGGCCAGGCGTCCTGACTTTC. Translating it yields CSVEDLGPGVLTF. Drawing the rest from reference TRBV29-1 and TRBJ2-6, the complete variable domain is SAVISQKPSRDICQRGTSLTIQCQVDSQVTMMFWYRQQPGQSLTLIATANQGSEATYESGFVIDKFPISRPNLTFSTLTVSNMSPEDSSIYLCSVEDLGPGVLTFGAGSRLTVL.

In this sample, this clonotype turned up many times. The V and J genes are TRBV9 and TRBJ1-3, with D unresolved. Trimming pared 0 bases from V and 1 base from J, leaving 5 bases between. The CDR3 runs to 14 residues. CDR1 and CDR2 (germline): SGDLS, YYNGEE. CDR3 sequence: CASSVATSGNTIYF. Written as DNA, the CDR3 is TGTGCCAGCAGCGTAGCCACTTCTGGAAACACCATATATTTT.

This clonotype has only a few counts. The chain recombines TRBV29-1 with TRBJ2-7; D perhaps matches TRBD2 (7 bases). In germline, CDR1 is SQVTM, CDR2 ANQGSEA. The CDR3 is 13 amino acids. Trimming took 7 bases from V and 2 from J, leaving 15 bases between them. CDR3 loop: CSGKAGAAYEQYF. Written as DNA, the CDR3 is TGCAGCGGAAAGGCGGGGGCGGCCTACGAGCAGTACTTC.

This clonotype was recorded a few times. This sequence joins TRBV20-1 and TRBJ1-5, with unresolved D. The CDR3 runs 14 residues. The V end lost 3 bases, the J end lost 0 bases, and 9 bases lay between the germline ends. Germline V gene data show CDR1 as DFQATT and CDR2 as SNEGSKA (reference sequence). Written as DNA, the CDR3 is TGCAGTGCTAGTCAGCTATATAGCAATCAGCCCCAGCATTTT. This encodes CSASQLYSNQPQHF.

DNA of the CDR3: TGTGCCAGCAGCTTAGGGACTAGCCCTTTGTATGAGCAGTTCTTC. Encoded protein: CASSLGTSPLYEQFF. The chain has TRBV7-3 and TRBJ2-7; 9 positions agree with TRBD2. The last part of the DNA fits TRBJ2-1 better; the J call may be wrong. The CDR3 spans 15 residues. The germline V gene encodes CDR1 SGHTA and CDR2 FQGTGA.